Below, 26 T cell receptor beta chains from the same sample are listed, as sequenced in a study of T-cell memory formation after mild COVID-19 (TCRdb year 2021). The protocol used for the library was 5' RACE. This sample was sequenced with an Illumina NovaSeq 6000. The public reads were quality trimmed at Q25 with fastp and then assembled into clones with MiXCR by TCRdb, keeping productive beta chains. Entries are consolidated by CDR3 protein sequence, retaining the most common genes and DNA. Present in this sample are roughly 150,000 distinct CDR3 sequences, approximately 12% of which were seen just once. The ten largest clonotypes hold 3.3% of the sample. Sequenced input: PBMCs or a T cell subset sorted from them (not recorded which). These receptors were collected from a man younger than 30 who had mild COVID-19 (a few samples of this study predate the infection). The sample titles of this study are shuffled in the database, so cell type and time point are left out; the donor was told from shared clones.

This clonotype has just one count. The CDR3 DNA follows: TGTGCCAGCAGCTTAGTCGGGGGCGGCGTAGATACGCAGTATTTT. It yields the protein CASSLVGGGVDTQYF. This chain joins TRBV11-2 and TRBJ2-3; possibly TRBD1 or TRBD2 for D (6 bases each). This CDR3 is built from 15 residues. Germline CDR1 and CDR2: SGHAT and FQNNGV. V lost 1 base and J lost 5, with 13 bases in between.

The chain carries TRBV10-3 and TRBJ1-2, with 8 bases identical to TRBD1. Losses at the gene ends were 5 bases for V and 4 bases for J; bases not matched to a gene: 12. Germline V gene data show CDR1 as ENHRY and CDR2 as SYGVKD. The CDR3 consists of 16 residues. The CDR3 protein is CAISNQGALTGYGYTF. The CDR3 region has the DNA TGTGCCATCAGTAACCAGGGGGCACTGACTGGCTATGGCTACACCTTC.

Ten or more counts support this clonotype. The rearrangement uses TRBV7-3 and TRBJ2-6; the D gene is possibly TRBD1 (5 bases). Germline-derived CDR1 and CDR2 are SGHTA and FQGTGA. V lost 2 bases and J 2 bases, leaving 7 bases between the germline ends. The CDR3 has 15 residues. This chain's CDR3 is CASSLQGPGANVLTF. Written as DNA, the CDR3 is TGTGCCAGCAGCTTACAGGGCCCTGGGGCCAACGTCCTGACTTTC.

Here the CDR3 DNA reads TGTGCCACCGGAGAGCGGGGTAGTGGGGCAGATACGCAGTATTTT. Translated, it gives CATGERGSGADTQYF. The rearrangement joins TRBV10-3 to TRBJ2-3, with 7 bases fitting TRBD2. V lost 10 bases and J lost 4; bases outside the gene matches: 14. The germline V gene has CDR1 ENHRY and CDR2 SYGVKD. The CDR3 loop spans 15 amino acids.

This clonotype was found a few times. The chain joins TRBV6-1 to TRBJ1-1; D is possibly TRBD1 (5 bases). Germline lookup yields CDR1 MNHNS and CDR2 SASEGT. The CDR3 consists of 14 residues. With 8 bases removed from V and 2 bases from J, the gap between germline ends came to 15 bases. The CDR3 loop is CASHPNRRNTEAFF. CDR3 coding DNA: TGTGCCAGCCACCCTAACAGGAGAAACACTGAAGCTTTCTTT.

The chain couples TRBV11-2 to TRBJ1-2, with a weak D call TRBD1 (6 bases). This CDR3 region has 16 residues. The ends were cut back, 4 bases at V and 8 bases at J, with 23 bases in the middle. Germline V CDR1 and CDR2: SGHAT, FQNNGV. The CDR3 nucleotides read TGTGCCAGCAGCTCAACCCTCAGGGGTTCAGTTATGGGCTACACCTTC. As protein: CASSSTLRGSVMGYTF.

The chain combines TRBV4-3 with TRBJ1-4; possible D gene TRBD1, 5 bases. Between the trimmed V and J ends, which lost 3 bases and 4 bases, there was a span of 9 bases. CDR1 and CDR2 from the germline V gene are LGHNA and YSLEER. This CDR3 spans 14 amino acids. The CDR3: CASSHGGVNEKLFF. CDR3 DNA sequence: TGCGCCAGCAGCCACGGGGGGGTTAATGAAAAACTGTTTTTT.

This chain uses TRBV3-1 with TRBJ2-1; TRBD1 matches 9 bases. J gave up 2 bases and V 3 bases, and 8 bases lay outside the gene matches. CDR1 is LGHDT and CDR2 is YNNKEL in the germline V gene (reference sequence). The CDR3 has 17 residues. Written as DNA, the CDR3 is TGTGCCAGCAGCCACCCATCCGGGACAGGGACCTACAATGAGCAGTTCTTC. It encodes CASSHPSGTGTYNEQFF.

This clonotype showed up many times. The J gene is TRBJ1-6, the V gene TRBV7-2, with 7 nucleotides matching TRBD1. The germline V gene encodes CDR1 SGHTA and CDR2 FQGNSA. The CDR3 has 16 amino acids. The V and J ends lost 3 bases and 7 bases, in that order; junction bases with no gene match: 9. CDR3 in DNA: TGTGCCAGCAGCTTTCCCGGCAGGGGGTTCAATTCACCCCTCCACTTT. Residues: CASSFPGRGFNSPLHF.

There are a few counts of this clonotype. The J gene is TRBJ2-5, the V gene TRBV12-3 or TRBV12-4; either TRBD1 or TRBD2 may supply D (5 bases each). V gave up 6 bases and J gave up 4 bases, with 18 bases separating them. The CDR3 consists of 15 residues. CDR3 sequence: CASSPSGTVGETQYF. The DNA for the CDR3 is TGTGCCAGCAGCCCCTCCGGGACGGTTGGAGAGACCCAGTACTTC.

The CDR3 loop reads CSARRSGANVLTF. CDR3 bases: TGCAGTGCTAGACGTTCTGGGGCCAACGTCCTGACTTTC. This rearrangement joins TRBV20-1 to TRBJ2-6, with D unclear. CDR1 and CDR2 from the germline V gene are DFQATT and SNEGSKA (reference sequence). CDR3 length: 13 residues. V gave up 2 bases and J gave up 1 base, with 3 bases separating them.

This clonotype occurred many times. DNA for the CDR3: TGTGCCAGCAGCTTAGGAGGAGGGACACCAAGGGCCTACGAGCAGTACTTC. Protein: CASSLGGGTPRAYEQYF. The rearrangement links TRBV7-9 to TRBJ2-7; D is tentatively TRBD1 or TRBD2 (6 bases each). Germline CDR1 reads SEHNR; CDR2 reads FQNEAQ (reference sequence). CDR3 length: 17 amino acids. Trimming stripped 1 base from V and 2 bases from J, with 18 bases between.

The chain carries TRBV11-2 and TRBJ1-5; TRBD1 aligns across 7 bases. Germline V CDR1 and CDR2: SGHAT, FQNNGV. The junction had 3 bases not matched to a gene; V was cut back by 0 bases and J by 10 bases. This CDR3 has 13 amino acids. The CDR3 DNA reads as TGTGCCAGCAGCTTAGATTACAGGGGACCCCAGCATTTT. Its protein product is CASSLDYRGPQHF.

The gene calls are TRBV18 and TRBJ1-6; D is uncertain. Trimming took off 3 bases at V and 8 bases at J, with 14 bases between the two ends. Per the germline V gene, CDR1 is KGHSH and CDR2 is LQKENI. The CDR3 extends over 15 amino acids. The CDR3 region is CASSPSIDGDSPLHF. Written as DNA, the CDR3 is TGTGCCAGCTCACCCTCTATTGACGGGGATTCACCCCTCCACTTT.

The chain carries TRBV27 and TRBJ2-7; D might be TRBD1 or TRBD2, each matching 6 bases. This CDR3 contains 15 residues. V gave up 0 bases and J gave up 2 bases, with 11 bases separating them. Germline CDR1 is MNHEY and CDR2 is SMNVEV (reference sequence). CDR3 residues: CASSLSIGGTYEQYF. The CDR3 DNA is TGTGCCAGCAGTTTATCGATCGGGGGCACCTACGAGCAGTACTTC.

This clonotype occurred a few times. The chain has TRBV7-2 and TRBJ1-3; D is ambiguous. Trimming stripped 4 bases from V and 6 bases from J, with 13 bases between. The CDR3 spans 14 residues. Per the germline V gene, CDR1 is SGHTA and CDR2 is FQGNSA. CDR3 sequence (DNA): TGTGCCAGCAGCTCTAGCGCAGTGTTAAACACCATATATTTT. This translates into CASSSSAVLNTIYF.

The CDR3 bases are TGTGCCAGCAGAGCGACAGGGATTGGGGAGACCCAGTACTTC. Translation: CASRATGIGETQYF. This rearrangement joins TRBV12-3 or TRBV12-4 to TRBJ2-5, with 7 bases identical to TRBD1. Losses at the gene ends were 6 bases for V and 5 bases for J; bases not matched to a gene: 9. This CDR3 is built from 14 residues.

This clonotype was detected only a few times. The V call is TRBV3-1, the J call TRBJ1-1; 7 bases map to TRBD1. This CDR3 spans 13 amino acids. The V gene's germline CDR1 is LGHDT and CDR2 YNNKEL (reference sequence). Germline trimming cut 8 bases from V and 5 bases from J; bases unmatched to any gene: 8. In DNA, the CDR3 is TGTGCCAGCGGCGACAGGGCGGGTACTGAAGCTTTCTTT. Protein sequence: CASGDRAGTEAFF.

This chain joins TRBV7-2 and TRBJ1-2; D is unclear. V lost 1 base to trimming and J lost 2 bases, with 14 bases between them. The CDR3 has 16 amino acids. Germline CDR1 and CDR2: SGHTA and FQGNSA. DNA for the CDR3: TGTGCCAGCAGCTTAGAGCCTTCCTACGGGAACTATGGCTACACCTTC. As protein: CASSLEPSYGNYGYTF.

This clonotype was detected many times. V is TRBV6-2 or TRBV6-3 and J is TRBJ2-1; TRBD2 aligns across 11 bases. The CDR3 extends over 16 amino acids. Germline CDR1 and CDR2: MNHEY and SVGEGT. The junction had 5 bases not matched to a gene; V was cut back by 1 base and J by 6 bases. CDR3 sequence: CASSYFRLAGFNEQFF. The CDR3 DNA is TGTGCCAGCAGTTACTTTCGACTAGCGGGGTTCAATGAGCAGTTCTTC.

The chain uses TRBV5-1 and TRBJ1-1; D remains ambiguous. CDR1 is SGHRS, CDR2 YFSETQ, per germline. V dropped 0 bases and J dropped 1 base, with 13 bases sitting between them. The CDR3 totals 16 residues. CDR3 DNA sequence: TGCGCCAGCAGCTTGGCCATGGGAGGTGCGAACACTGAAGCTTTCTTT. Encoded protein: CASSLAMGGANTEAFF.

This clonotype was recorded a few times. V usage is TRBV6-2 or TRBV6-3 and J usage is TRBJ2-1; TRBD2 matches at 7 bases. V was pared by 8 bases and J by 13 bases, with 2 bases of the junction left unmatched. CDR1 is MNHEY and CDR2 is SVGEGT in the germline V gene. CDR3 length: 9 amino acids. CDR3 sequence (DNA): TGTGCCAGCGGGAGGGGACAGTTCTTC. This sequence encodes CASGRGQFF.

The J gene is TRBJ2-2, the V gene TRBV4-3, with 10 bases aligning to TRBD2. Trimming removed 3 bases from V and 4 bases from J; junction bases left unmatched: 5. The CDR3 loop spans 16 amino acids. Per the germline V gene, CDR1 is LGHNA and CDR2 is YSLEER. CDR3 nucleotides: TGCGCCAGCAGCCAGAGCGGGGGGGTCGGCACCGGGGAGCTGTTTTTT. Protein: CASSQSGGVGTGELFF.

The chain is built from TRBV11-2 and TRBJ2-6; D is unclear. Trimming removed 10 bases at V and 0 bases at J, with 10 bases between. This CDR3 region has 14 residues. Germline-derived CDR1 and CDR2 are SGHAT and FQNNGV. The CDR3 sequence: CANPGSSGANVLTF. The CDR3 nucleotides are TGTGCCAACCCCGGCAGCTCTGGGGCCAACGTCCTGACTTTC.

This clonotype came up a few times. CDR3 loop: CSVGRGQGALQYF. For the CDR3, the DNA is TGCAGCGTTGGAAGGGGACAGGGGGCATTGCAGTACTTC. The chain is built from TRBV29-1 and TRBJ2-7; the match to TRBD1 covers 12 bases. This CDR3 has 13 amino acids. Germline values: CDR1 SQVTM, CDR2 ANQGSEA. V lost 4 bases, J lost 9 bases, and 7 bases stayed unmatched.

This clonotype was seen a few times. CDR3 nucleotides: TGCAGTGCTAGAGAGGGGGGCGAGGGGGCGCGTGAAAAACTGTTTTTT. Encoded protein: CSAREGGEGAREKLFF. The J gene is TRBJ1-4, the V gene TRBV20-1; TRBD1 agrees at 7 bases. This CDR3 is 16 amino acids long. Germline lookup yields CDR1 DFQATT and CDR2 SNEGSKA (reference sequence). Trimming cost V 0 bases and J 7 bases; bases outside gene matches: 11.